This T cell receptor beta chain was identified in a study of T cell repertoires in cytomegalovirus infection. Overall study: Both CMV infection and a matching HLA type were indicated by public TCR beta signatures.

Details on this clonotype: Its cognate antigen is unknown.

TCRdb itself ran the reads through MiXCR, one entry per CDR3 protein. The sample contains about 450,000 distinct CDR3 sequences, approximately 30% of which appear only once. General study findings and limits: CMV-specific TCR beta clonotypes restricted by HLA-C dominated the ex vivo response. Of the TCR beta families, the public ones yielded a cumulative frequency that identified carriers of CMV plus the relevant HLA.

Germline V gene data show CDR1 as LNHDA and CDR2 as SQIVND (reference sequence). The V and J ends lost 3 bases and 5 bases respectively, with 19 bases between them. The CDR3 loop spans 16 amino acids. The sample consisted of PBMCs. The origin of this receptor is a human donor in good health (CMV status not recorded). Some clones in this sample may be carry-over from other donors' samples. The rearrangement uses TRBV19 and TRBJ1-2, with D uncertain. The CDR3 loop is CASSIPTQVQRYGYTF. CDR3 bases: TGTGCCAGTAGTATTCCCACTCAGGTTCAAAGATATGGCTACACCTTC.